The next 25 T cell receptor beta chains were all read from a single sample in a study of cytomegalovirus exposure and HLA in healthy donors (dated by TCRdb to about 2017). Receptors were amplified or captured by the immunoSEQ multiplex PCR assay. The source is immuneACCESS, and TCRdb retained only in-frame sequences with V and J called. Part of the clones is not carried over; for the studies checked, unresolved V genes explain less than half of this, and the remainder is unexplained. Counted in this sample were roughly 150,000 clones; 80% to 85% of them appeared once. The ten top clones hold roughly 10% of the sample. The sample taken for sequencing was PBMCs. All receptors derive from a man aged 25-40 years in good health and CMV-seropositive.

This clone was counted only a few times. The rearrangement links TRBV2 to TRBJ1-6; 7 nucleotides align to TRBD1. Trimming removed 6 bases from V and 7 bases from J; junction bases left unmatched: 3. Germline V gene lookup returns CDR1 SNHLY and CDR2 FYNNEI. The CDR3 contains 13 residues. The CDR3 nucleotides are TGTGCCAGCAGGACAGGGTGGAATTCACCCCTCCACTTT. Translating gives CASRTGWNSPLHF.

CDR3 residues: CASKPRTEFYEQYF. For the CDR3, the DNA is TGCGCCAGCAAACCCCGAACAGAGTTCTACGAGCAGTACTTC. The V and J genes are TRBV23-1 and TRBJ2-7; D is ambiguous. TRBV23-1 is assigned to the ORF class and has an uncertain function. This CDR3 contains 14 residues. Trimming removed 7 bases at V and 3 bases at J, with 16 bases between.

V gene TRBV9 combines with J gene TRBJ1-5, with TRBD1 identical over 10 bases. This CDR3 is built from 16 residues. The germline gives CDR1 SGDLS, CDR2 YYNGEE. Trimming removed 4 bases from V and 3 bases from J; junction bases left unmatched: 7. CDR3 sequence reads: CASSPGGTGVNQPQHF. CDR3 nucleotide sequence: TGTGCCAGCAGCCCCGGCGGGACAGGGGTCAATCAGCCCCAGCATTTT.

The CDR3 loop is CASPGAGGRSPLHF. The CDR3 DNA is TGTGCCTCCCCGGGGGCGGGGGGGCGTTCACCCCTCCACTTT. This chain links TRBV30 with TRBJ1-6, with D possibly being TRBD1 (6 bases). The CDR3 runs 14 residues. Germline lookup yields CDR1 GTSNPN and CDR2 SVGIG (reference sequence). Trimming removed 7 bases at V and 9 bases at J, with 19 bases between.

CDR3: CASSLLGEGDNEQFF. The CDR3, as DNA: TGCGCCAGCAGCTTGTTGGGGGAGGGAGACAATGAGCAGTTCTTC. V is TRBV5-1 and J is TRBJ2-1; 7 nucleotides agree with TRBD2. Per germline, CDR1 SGHRS and CDR2 YFSETQ. This CDR3 comprises 15 residues. The junction had 6 bases not matched to a gene; V was cut back by 1 base and J by 5 bases.

The chain couples TRBV7-3 to TRBJ1-2, with 12 bases lining up with TRBD1. V gave up 5 bases and J gave up 4 bases; unmatched junction bases: 11. The CDR3 covers 17 residues. CDR1 is SGHTA, CDR2 FQGTGA, per germline. CDR3 sequence reads: CASSPGGTGGASYGYTF. Here the CDR3 DNA reads TGTGCCAGCAGCCCCGGAGGGACAGGGGGCGCGAGCTATGGCTACACCTTC.

This sequence joins TRBV7-9 and TRBJ2-7; tentative D call: TRBD1 (5 bases). Trimming cost V 4 bases and J 5 bases, with 15 bases left between them. This CDR3 spans 14 amino acids. Germline V gene lookup returns CDR1 SEHNR and CDR2 FQNEAQ (reference sequence). As DNA, the CDR3 is TGTGCCAGCAGCTATGACAGAGCCGTTAACGAGCAGTACTTC. Amino acid sequence: CASSYDRAVNEQYF.

V gene TRBV5-6 combines with J gene TRBJ2-1; D unresolved. Germline lookup yields CDR1 SGHDT and CDR2 YYEEEE. The CDR3 length is 12 residues. Trimming took 0 bases from V and 6 from J, leaving 4 bases between them. The CDR3 nucleotides read TGTGCCAGCAGCTTGGTTCGCAATGAGCAGTTCTTC. Amino acids: CASSLVRNEQFF.

The chain employs TRBV28 and TRBJ1-1; 8 bases map to TRBD1. CDR3 length: 14 amino acids. The germline V gene has CDR1 MDHEN and CDR2 SYDVKM. V lost 5 bases and J lost 10; bases outside the gene matches: 12. The CDR3 nucleotides are TGTGCCAGCAGTATATCGGACAGGGAAAAAGGAGCTTTCTTT. It encodes CASSISDREKGAFF.

This chain uses TRBV11-3 with TRBJ2-2, with 9 bases aligning to TRBD1. The CDR3 is made up of 14 amino acids. Germline loops: CDR1 SGHNT, CDR2 YENEEA. J lost 8 bases, V lost 5 bases, and 6 bases had no gene match. CDR3 sequence reads: CASSKQGAGGELFF. The CDR3 DNA sequence: TGTGCCAGCAGCAAACAGGGGGCTGGTGGGGAGCTGTTTTTT.

The V call is TRBV7-2, the J call TRBJ2-3; no definite D call. Trimming took off 1 base at V and 5 bases at J, with 10 bases between the two ends. This CDR3 contains 14 residues. In germline, CDR1 is SGHTA, CDR2 FQGNSA. This CDR3 reads CASSLGTLVDTQYF. The DNA of the CDR3 is TGTGCCAGCAGCTTAGGAACTTTGGTAGATACGCAGTATTTT.

The chain carries TRBV6-5 and TRBJ1-1; D gene ambiguous. The CDR3 totals 15 residues. Germline loops: CDR1 MNHEY, CDR2 SVGAGI. Trimming took off 6 bases at V and 5 bases at J, with 19 bases between the two ends. The CDR3 protein is CASRPPSAGWTEAFF. As DNA, the CDR3 is TGTGCCAGCAGACCACCCAGTGCGGGGTGGACTGAAGCTTTCTTT.

The gene calls are TRBV7-9 and TRBJ1-4; 9 bases are a match to TRBD1. The V segment lost 6 bases and the J segment 8 bases; nucleotides outside the gene matches: 13. The length of the CDR3 is 16 residues. From germline, CDR1 is SEHNR and CDR2 FQNEAQ (reference sequence). CDR3 sequence (DNA): TGTGCCAGCAGAGGGACAGGGAGGGGGATTCGCGAAAAACTGTTTTTT. Translating it yields CASRGTGRGIREKLFF.

V gene TRBV2 combines with J gene TRBJ1-5, with 7 bases lining up with TRBD1. After removal of 7 bases from V and 5 bases from J, the junction contained 5 bases not matched to a gene. The length of the CDR3 is 13 residues. The germline gives CDR1 SNHLY, CDR2 FYNNEI. The CDR3 reads CASKTGEDQPQHF. The CDR3 coding sequence is TGTGCCAGCAAAACAGGGGAGGATCAGCCCCAGCATTTT.

The genes are TRBV5-1 and TRBJ1-1; no clear D. Trimming took off 3 bases at V and 0 bases at J, with 15 bases between the two ends. The CDR3 runs 16 residues. Germline V gives CDR1 SGHRS, CDR2 YFSETQ. This chain's CDR3 is CASSSIAGGVNTEAFF. The CDR3 DNA follows: TGCGCCAGCAGCTCCATTGCGGGAGGAGTGAACACTGAAGCTTTCTTT.

The chain recombines TRBV5-1 with TRBJ1-1; a possible D gene is TRBD1 (6 bases). Trimming stripped 0 bases from V and 5 bases from J, with 14 bases between. The CDR3 is 15 amino acids. CDR1 SGHRS and CDR2 YFSETQ come from the germline V gene. The CDR3 is CASSLAGGLETEAFF. CDR3 DNA: TGCGCCAGCAGCTTGGCCGGGGGGCTTGAAACTGAAGCTTTCTTT.

The chain uses TRBV28 and TRBJ1-2, with TRBD1 matching over 9 bases. The CDR3 has 12 amino acids. J lost 10 bases, V lost 8 bases, and 8 bases had no gene match. Germline V CDR1 and CDR2: MDHEN, SYDVKM. The CDR3 is CASGTGRRAYTF. The CDR3 DNA follows: TGTGCCAGCGGGACAGGGCGGAGAGCCTACACCTTC.

This chain uses TRBV7-8 with TRBJ1-2; tentative D call: TRBD1 (6 bases). V lost 5 bases and J 4 bases, leaving 14 bases between the germline ends. Germline V lookup: CDR1 SGHVS, CDR2 FQNEAQ. CDR3 size: 14 residues. As DNA, the CDR3 is TGTGCCAGCAGCCAGGGGTTTCCCTCCTATGGCTACACCTTC. The encoded protein is CASSQGFPSYGYTF.

The chain recombines TRBV6-6 with TRBJ1-2; TRBD1 is a possible D gene (5 bases). CDR1 and CDR2 from the germline V gene are MNHNY and SVGAGI (reference sequence). This CDR3 region has 13 residues. Trimming cost V 6 bases and J 6 bases, with 14 bases left between them. For the CDR3, the DNA is TGTGCCAGCAGATCCCAGGGCACGGATGGCTACACCTTC. Protein sequence: CASRSQGTDGYTF.

The chain recombines TRBV28 with TRBJ1-2; D is undetermined. Deletions cut 6 bases from V and 2 bases from J, with 7 bases between. This CDR3 has 12 residues. Per germline, CDR1 MDHEN and CDR2 SYDVKM. CDR3 protein: CASRGRNYGYTF. In nucleotides, the CDR3 is TGTGCCAGCAGGGGCAGAAACTATGGCTACACCTTC.

The V and J genes are TRBV9 and TRBJ1-1, with TRBD1 matching over 8 bases. Germline values: CDR1 SGDLS, CDR2 YYNGEE. Trimming at V came to 5 bases and at J to 3 bases, leaving 3 bases not matched to a gene. CDR3 length: 13 residues. In DNA, the CDR3 is TGTGCCAGCAGTGTGGACAGGGACACTGAAGCTTTCTTT. Translation: CASSVDRDTEAFF.

In its sample, this clone was seen a few times. The gene calls are TRBV2 and TRBJ2-7, with a weak D call TRBD1 (6 bases). The V and J ends lost 5 bases and 2 bases respectively, with 16 bases between them. Germline CDR1 SNHLY, CDR2 FYNNEI. The CDR3 consists of 15 residues. The chain's CDR3 is CASSPVGDKAYEQYF. The CDR3 coding sequence is TGTGCCAGCAGTCCGGTTGGGGACAAAGCCTACGAGCAGTACTTC.

This sequence joins TRBV27 and TRBJ1-1; 7 nucleotides agree with TRBD1. The V gene end was trimmed by 6 bases and the J gene end by 6 bases; junction bases not matched to a gene: 7. The CDR3 loop spans 13 amino acids. CDR1 and CDR2 (germline): MNHEY, SMNVEV (reference sequence). The CDR3 sequence: CASSRDRASEAFF. DNA for the CDR3: TGTGCCAGCAGCAGAGACAGGGCCTCTGAAGCTTTCTTT.

The V gene is TRBV28, the J gene TRBJ1-4; 8 bases map to TRBD1. V lost 5 bases to trimming and J lost 4 bases; unmatched junction nucleotides: 9. This CDR3 spans 16 amino acids. Germline CDR1 MDHEN, CDR2 SYDVKM. The CDR3 region has the DNA TGTGCCAGCAGTCCCGGACAGGGACGGGATAATGAAAAACTGTTTTTT. Its translation is CASSPGQGRDNEKLFF.

This rearrangement joins TRBV7-3 to TRBJ2-3, with D unresolved. Germline V gene sequence: CDR1 SGHTA, CDR2 FQGTGA. The V gene lost 2 bases and the J gene lost 0 bases, with 6 bases spanning the gap. The CDR3 sequence is 14 residues long. The DNA of the CDR3 is TGTGCCAGCAGCTTAGGAGTCAGCACAGATACGCAGTATTTT. Its translation is CASSLGVSTDTQYF. Full variable domain (remainder filled in from reference TRBV7-3 and TRBJ2-3): GAGVSQTPSNKVTEKGKYVELRCDPISGHTALYWYRQSLGQGPEFLIYFQGTGAADDSGLPNDRFFAVRPEGSVSTLKIQRTERGDSAVYLCASSLGVSTDTQYFGPGTRLTVL.